This T cell receptor beta chain was sequenced during a study of T cells expressing NK-cell markers. TCRdb reprocessed the 5' RACE reads, with one entry per CDR3 protein and no DNA. This sample contains some 460,000 distinct CDR3 sequences. There are 15 residues in the CDR3. CDR1 is LGHNA and CDR2 is YNFKEQ in the germline V gene. The genes are TRBV4-2 and TRBJ2-7; TCRdb's D call, TRBD1, is unchecked because there is no DNA. The sequencing sample was made of blood T cells: a sorted CD56 or NKG2C T cell subset, CD4+ or CD8+ T cells, or bulk PBMC T cells (not recorded which). This sequence was found in a woman in her forties or fifties in good health. The CDR3 loop is CASSQDSGQGNEQYF.